This T cell receptor beta chain was captured by sequencing in a study of shared clonotypes between healthy human individuals. Note on this clone: The antigen is unknown.

CD8 memory merged CD45RO+ with CCR7-negative CD45RA+ TemRA cells. The CDR3 is 14 amino acids. Germline V gene sequence: CDR1 SGHDT, CDR2 YYEEEE. V dropped 0 bases and J dropped 6 bases, with 13 bases sitting between them. An approximately 210 ng quantity of DNA, tens of thousands of T cell genomes, went into the sorted-subset replicate PCRs. The data were produced by immunoSEQ multiplex PCR, yet TCRdb's version contains in-frame clones alone and is incomplete. The sample has about 95,000 clones, roughly two thirds seen once; the top ten hold 35% to 55%. General study points: Rarefaction demonstrated incomplete sorted-subset sequencing despite large depth.

This sequence originates from a man under 40 in good health. The sample consisted of memory CD8+ T cells sorted from blood. The subset: CD45RO+ cells pooled with CCR7-negative TemRA cells. The V gene is TRBV5-6, the J gene TRBJ2-7; D may match TRBD1 or TRBD2 (5 bases each). The CDR3 loop is CASSLARDGVEQYF. The CDR3, as DNA: TGTGCCAGCAGCTTGGCCCGGGACGGAGTCGAGCAGTACTTC.